This is a list of T cell receptor beta chains from one sample in a study of OX40 agonist ivuxolimab in advanced cancers. Repertoires were generated with immunoSEQ multiplex PCR, while TCRdb's copy carries only in-frame clones and drops some. The sample contains 10,000 to 15,000 clones, 65% to 80% of which appear only once. The material was CD4+ or CD8+ T cells sorted from blood, obtained in a trial of the OX40 agonist ivuxolimab. The source is an adult with an advanced solid tumor such as melanoma, head and neck, liver or kidney cancer. Both conserved end residues are part of each CDR3. D genes are given only for firm matches. Expanded clones are given a class, and other clones once, few, many or no size at all.

TRBD2 - TRBJ2-1 TRBV7-9 TGTGCCAGCAGCTCAACGGCTGGGTTAGCGGGTCCCTATAACAATGAGCAGTTCTTC CASSSTAGLAGPYNNEQFF
- - TRBJ1-1 TRBV11-2 TGTGCCAGCAGCGGTGAGACGCTACCTGGGGCTTTCTTT CASSGETLPGAFF
TRBD2 - TRBJ2-1 TRBV11-2 TGTGCCAGCAGCTTATTCCTAGCGGGAGCCAATGAGCAGTTCTTC CASSLFLAGANEQFF
- - TRBJ1-5 TRBV27 TGTGCCAGCAGGGTGGGGCAAGTAAGCAATCAGCCCCAGCATTTT CASRVGQVSNQPQHF
- - TRBJ2-1 TRBV9 TGTGCCAGCAGCCCCCGGGCCCTCCTCTTTTACAATGAGCAGTTCTTC CASSPRALLFYNEQFF
- medium-sized TRBJ1-2 TRBV5-4 TGTGCCAGCAGCTTAAGACAGAACTATGGCTACACCTTC CASSLRQNYGYTF
- - TRBJ2-2 TRBV5-1 TGCGCCAGCAGCTGGGACCTAAGGGACACCGGGGAGCTGTTTTTT CASSWDLRDTGELFF
- large TRBJ2-7 TRBV5-1 TGCGCCAGCAGCTTGGAAACGGGGACCTACGAGCAGTACTTC CASSLETGTYEQYF
TRBD1 - TRBJ1-1 TRBV27 TGTGCCAGCAGTATACCGGGACAGCTCACTGAAGCTTTCTTT CASSIPGQLTEAFF
TRBD1 - TRBJ1-5 TRBV19 TGTGCCACCGGGGAGGGGGCGAGGCAGCCCCAGCATTTT CATGEGARQPQHF
- - TRBJ1-1 TRBV9 TGTGCCAGCAGCACACCCGGGACAACCACTGAAGCTTTCTTT CASSTPGTTTEAFF
- - TRBJ1-2 TRBV4-3 TGCGCCAGCAGCCAAGATCCAACGGGCGGCTACACCTTC CASSQDPTGGYTF
- - TRBJ2-1 TRBV14 TGTGCCAGCAGCCAAGACTGGTCGACAGCCCTACGTGTGCAGTTCTTC CASSQDWSTALRVQFF
- few TRBJ1-2 TRBV7-9 TGTGCCAGCAGCCGAGGAGGTGAGGGCTACACCTTC CASSRGGEGYTF
- - TRBJ2-1 TRBV7-9 TGTGCCAGCAGCCGACCAACAGGGAAGGGGGACAATGAGCAGTTCTTC CASSRPTGKGDNEQFF
- - TRBJ2-7 TRBV7-9 TGTGCCAGCAGCTTAAGTCCGACCTACGAGCAGTACTTC CASSLSPTYEQYF
- - TRBJ2-7 TRBV27 TGTGCCAGCAGTTTTAGGGCTAGCTCCTACGAGCAGTACTTC CASSFRASSYEQYF
TRBD1 once TRBJ2-7 TRBV27 TGTGCCAGCAGCCCCCTACAGGGGAACTCCTACGAGCAGTACTTC CASSPLQGNSYEQYF
TRBD2 - TRBJ2-7 TRBV9 TGTGCCAGCAGCGTGGCGGGAGGGCCTTACGAGCAGTACTTC CASSVAGGPYEQYF